This T cell receptor beta chain was sequenced in a study of blood T cell repertoires in COVID-19. Study context: Samples came from the United States, Italy and Spain, spanning acute and convalescent COVID-19. PBMCs, B-cell-depleted T cells, or T cells provided the cDNA or gDNA that made up the material.

Source study methods: Estimated nucleated cell counts came from reference gene primer amplification. The data were produced by immunoSEQ multiplex PCR, yet TCRdb's version contains in-frame clones alone and is incomplete. V, J and clone size are taken as reported in that table, and D and trimming were inferred from the DNA itself. The sample shows 60,000 to 65,000 clones, roughly three quarters of them seen only once. CDR3 length: 14 residues. Trimming removed 5 bases from V and 4 bases from J; junction bases left unmatched: 4. Germline assignment: CDR1 SGHTA and CDR2 FQGTGA. This TCR derives from a human donor in a cohort sampled during active COVID-19. The rearrangement uses TRBV7-3 and TRBJ2-3, with 9 bases matching TRBD2. Sequencing was performed on peripheral blood. As DNA, the CDR3 is TGTGCCAGCAGCCCAGGACTAGCGTCAGATACGCAGTATTTT. Amino acids: CASSPGLASDTQYF.